A single sample gave rise to the 3 T cell receptor beta chains below, sequenced in a study of T cells in narcolepsy. Generated by immunoSEQ multiplex PCR, the TCRdb table keeps only in-frame clones and is missing some. The sample yields about 24,000 clones, 55% to 65% seen once. The sample comprised memory (CD45RA-) CD4+ T cells from blood. These receptors originate from a human donor in good health.

The chain is built from TRBV5-1 and TRBJ2-2, with 7 bases that match TRBD1. The CDR3 extends over 15 amino acids. V lost 0 bases and J lost 4; bases outside the gene matches: 3. Germline CDR1 reads SGHRS; CDR2 reads YFSETQ. The CDR3 coding sequence is TGCGCCAGCAGCTTGGGACAGGGAAGCACCGGGGAGCTGTTTTTT. Protein sequence: CASSLGQGSTGELFF.

CDR3 nucleotides: TGCGCCAGCAGCTTTAAGACAAATTCACCCCTCCACTTT. Its translation: CASSFKTNSPLHF. The chain uses TRBV5-1 and TRBJ1-6; D unclear. The CDR3 consists of 13 residues. V was shortened by 2 bases and J by 7 bases, with 7 bases between the two germline ends. Germline-derived CDR1 and CDR2 are SGHRS and YFSETQ. Drawing the rest from reference TRBV5-1 and TRBJ1-6, the complete variable domain is KAGVTQTPRYLIKTRGQQVTLSCSPISGHRSVSWYQQTPGQGLQFLFEYFSETQRNKGNFPGRFSGRQFSNSRSEMNVSTLELGDSALYLCASSFKTNSPLHFGNGTRLTVT.

This sequence joins TRBV6-6 and TRBJ1-4; D may be TRBD1 (5 bases). Between the trimmed V and J ends, which lost 5 bases and 0 bases, there was a span of 13 bases. Per the germline V gene, CDR1 is MNHNY and CDR2 is SVGAGI (reference sequence). The CDR3 covers 16 residues. The CDR3 nucleotides are TGTGCCAGCAGTGGGGGAGGGGTAGCAACTAATGAAAAACTGTTTTTT. Amino acids: CASSGGGVATNEKLFF.